Sequencing of this TCR beta chain was carried out in a study of T cell responses to AZD1222 COVID-19 vaccine. Across the whole study: Pooling covered second doses at about 4 or about 12 weeks. Regarding the study as a whole: Of spike-specific TCRs, nearly half reportedly target regions left unmutated in variants. The sample set comprised mostly white British donors with more females, and clonal diversity was possibly underestimated. At study baseline, merely several AZD1222 recipients were seropositive.

About this clone itself: Its antigen is not known.

The data were produced by immunoSEQ multiplex PCR, yet TCRdb's version contains in-frame clones alone and is incomplete. The repertoire holds some 130,000 clones, with about nine tenths as singletons. There are 14 residues in the CDR3. The germline V and J ends were trimmed by 3 bases and 4 bases, with 12 bases remaining between them. Germline loops: CDR1 LNHDA, CDR2 SQIVND (reference sequence). The sample was peripheral blood, taken on day 0 of AZD1222 vaccination. This chain joins TRBV19 and TRBJ2-5; TRBD2 is a possible D gene (6 bases). The receptor comes from an adult in good health. The CDR3 spells CASSIQGGGETQYF. CDR3 DNA: TGTGCCAGTAGTATTCAGGGAGGAGGAGAGACCCAGTACTTC.